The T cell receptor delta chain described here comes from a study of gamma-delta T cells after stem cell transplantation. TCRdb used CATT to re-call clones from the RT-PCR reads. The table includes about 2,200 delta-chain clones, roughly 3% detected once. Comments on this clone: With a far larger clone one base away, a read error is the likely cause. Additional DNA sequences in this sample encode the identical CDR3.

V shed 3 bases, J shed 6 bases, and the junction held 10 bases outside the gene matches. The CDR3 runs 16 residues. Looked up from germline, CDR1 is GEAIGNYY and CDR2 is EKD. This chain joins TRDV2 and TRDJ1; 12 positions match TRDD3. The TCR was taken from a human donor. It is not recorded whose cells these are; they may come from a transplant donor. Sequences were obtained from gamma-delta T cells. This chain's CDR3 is CACDPILGDTPNKLIF. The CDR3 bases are TGTGCCTGTGACCCAATACTGGGGGATACTCCGAATAAACTCATCTTT.